The rows below give T cell receptor beta chains drawn from one sample of a study of T-cell memory formation after mild COVID-19. TCRdb called the 5' RACE reads again in MiXCR, with one record for every CDR3 protein. Here the sample spans about 140,000 distinct CDR3 sequences, 11% to 15% being singletons. Material for sequencing was PBMCs or a T cell subset sorted from them (not recorded which). The receptor set was obtained from an adult woman who had mild COVID-19 (a few samples of this study predate the infection). Cell type and time point are not known. Each CDR3 is given with its conserved first and last residue. A D gene is named only where the DNA matches it firmly. A row's size may be missing; if present it is once, few, many or a size class.

d_gene	j_gene	v_gene	abundance	CDR3aa	CDR3nt
.	TRBJ2-2	TRBV9	few	CASSPWGASTGELFF	TGTGCCAGCAGCCCTTGGGGAGCATCAACCGGGGAGCTGTTTTTT
.	TRBJ1-5	TRBV29-1	few	CSVWEGGNQPQHF	TGCAGCGTGTGGGAGGGGGGCAATCAGCCCCAGCATTTT
TRBD1	TRBJ1-2	TRBV5-1	few	CASSSEPGTGGLGYTF	TGCGCCAGCAGCTCAGAGCCCGGGACAGGAGGACTCGGCTACACCTTC
.	TRBJ2-2	TRBV7-2	.	CASSLESSEELFF	TGTGCCAGCAGCTTAGAATCCTCTGAGGAGCTGTTTTTT
TRBD1	TRBJ2-2	TRBV24-1	few	CATSDLQGQGITGELFF	TGTGCCACCAGTGATTTGCAAGGACAGGGGATCACCGGGGAGCTGTTTTTT
TRBD2	TRBJ2-1	TRBV5-6	few	CASSPSSGSYYNEQFF	TGTGCCAGCAGCCCCTCGAGCGGGAGTTATTACAATGAGCAGTTCTTC
.	TRBJ2-3	TRBV11-3	few	CASSLEVAERPDTQYF	TGTGCCAGCAGCTTAGAGGTAGCGGAACGTCCGGATACGCAGTATTTT
.	TRBJ1-2	TRBV7-9	many	CASSALPLTDNYGYTF	TGTGCCAGCAGCGCTCTCCCCCTGACAGACAACTATGGCTACACCTTC
.	TRBJ2-3	TRBV5-1	.	CASSSNQRYTDTQYF	TGCGCCAGCAGCTCGAATCAGCGGTACACAGATACGCAGTATTTT
.	TRBJ2-3	TRBV7-9	few	CASSDTSRYTDTQYF	TGTGCCAGCAGCGACACTAGCCGGTACACAGATACGCAGTATTTT
TRBD2	TRBJ2-3	TRBV3-1	few	CASSPAGGGTDTQYF	TGTGCCAGCAGCCCAGCGGGGGGTGGCACAGATACGCAGTATTTT